This TCR beta chain emerged from a study of blood T cells in healthy people across ages. Study-wide results and caveats: Long-lived donors had more naive CD4+ cells and higher diversity than aged donors.

A sample-barcoded 5' primer and a J-beta primer mix were used in a second PCR of roughly 7 to 11 cycles. TCRdb recomputed calls from the 5' RACE reads with MiXCR, one row per CDR3 protein. The profile shows under 1,100,000 distinct CDR3 sequences, approximately 26% of them singletons. Germline V gene data show CDR1 as DFQATT and CDR2 as SNEGSKA (reference sequence). V lost 0 bases and J 0 bases, leaving 5 bases between the germline ends. The CDR3 runs 13 residues. In its sample, this clonotype was seen a few times. The antigen is undetermined. The same sample was also used in a study of T cells of mothers and their children. From that second work: The donor cohort consisted of a few healthy Caucasian mothers and their six children.

The source is a girl aged 2-15 years in good health. Sequenced input: blood. The genes are TRBV20-1 and TRBJ1-1; D is unresolved. In nucleotides, the CDR3 is TGCAGTGCTAGAGAAAGTTTGAACACTGAAGCTTTCTTT. Its translation is CSARESLNTEAFF.